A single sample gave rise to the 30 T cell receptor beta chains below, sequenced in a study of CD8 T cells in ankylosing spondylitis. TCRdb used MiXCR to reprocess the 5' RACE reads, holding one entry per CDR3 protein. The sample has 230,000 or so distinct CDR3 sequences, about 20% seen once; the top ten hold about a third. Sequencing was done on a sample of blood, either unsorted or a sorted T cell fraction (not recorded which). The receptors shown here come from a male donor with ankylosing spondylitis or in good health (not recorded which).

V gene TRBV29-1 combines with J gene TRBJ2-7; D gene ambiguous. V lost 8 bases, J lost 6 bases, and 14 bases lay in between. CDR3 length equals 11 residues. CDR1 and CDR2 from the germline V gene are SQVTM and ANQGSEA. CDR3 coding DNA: TGCAGCCCAGTGGTCTTGGGCGAGCAGTACTTC. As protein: CSPVVLGEQYF.

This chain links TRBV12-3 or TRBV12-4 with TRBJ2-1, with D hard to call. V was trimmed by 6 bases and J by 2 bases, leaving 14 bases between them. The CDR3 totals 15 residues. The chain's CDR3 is CASSPDLPPYNEQFF. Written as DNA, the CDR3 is TGTGCCAGCAGCCCGGACCTCCCACCCTACAATGAGCAGTTCTTC.

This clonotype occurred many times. CDR3 sequence reads: CASSRGSGPDEQFF. In DNA, the CDR3 is TGTGCCAGCAGTCGAGGGTCAGGGCCTGATGAGCAGTTCTTC. The V and J genes are TRBV12-3 or TRBV12-4 and TRBJ2-1; D is possibly TRBD1 or TRBD2 (5 bases each). V shed 5 bases and J shed 8 bases, with 16 bases lying between them. The CDR3 extends over 14 amino acids.

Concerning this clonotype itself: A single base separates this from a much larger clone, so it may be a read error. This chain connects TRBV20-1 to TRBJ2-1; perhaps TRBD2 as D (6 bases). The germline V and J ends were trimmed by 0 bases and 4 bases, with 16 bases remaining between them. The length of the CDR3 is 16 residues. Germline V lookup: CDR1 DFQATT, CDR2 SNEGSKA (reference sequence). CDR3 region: CSARDLLNSGYNEQFF. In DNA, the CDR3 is TGCAGTGCTAGAGATCTTCTGAATAGCGGTTACAATGAGCAGTTCTTC.

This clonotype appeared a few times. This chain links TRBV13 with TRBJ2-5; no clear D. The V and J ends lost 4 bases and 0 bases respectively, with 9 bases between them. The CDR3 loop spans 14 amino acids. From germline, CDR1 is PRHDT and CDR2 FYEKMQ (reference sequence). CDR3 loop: CASSSIRDQETQYF. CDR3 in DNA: TGTGCCAGCAGCTCAATTCGAGACCAAGAGACCCAGTACTTC.

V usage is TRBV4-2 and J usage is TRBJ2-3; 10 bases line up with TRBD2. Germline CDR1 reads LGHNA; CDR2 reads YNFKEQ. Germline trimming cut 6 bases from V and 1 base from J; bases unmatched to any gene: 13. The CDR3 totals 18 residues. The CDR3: CASRLGLAVGGGTDTQYF. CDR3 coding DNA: TGTGCCAGCAGGCTCGGACTAGCGGTTGGCGGAGGCACAGATACGCAGTATTTT.

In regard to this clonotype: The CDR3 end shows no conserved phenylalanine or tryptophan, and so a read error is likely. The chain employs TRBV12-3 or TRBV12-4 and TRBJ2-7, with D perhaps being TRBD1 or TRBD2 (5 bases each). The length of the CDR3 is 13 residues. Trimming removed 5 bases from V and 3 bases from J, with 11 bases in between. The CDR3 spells CASSRDGGYEQYL. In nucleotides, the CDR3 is TGTGCCAGCAGTCGGGACGGTGGCTACGAGCAGTACCTC.

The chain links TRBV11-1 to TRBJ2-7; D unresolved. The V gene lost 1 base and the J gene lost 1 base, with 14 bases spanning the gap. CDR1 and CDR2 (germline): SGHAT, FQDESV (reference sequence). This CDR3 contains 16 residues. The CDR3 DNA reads TGTGCCAGCAGCTTAGATGGGGAACTACGTTCCTACGAGCAGTACTTC. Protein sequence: CASSLDGELRSYEQYF. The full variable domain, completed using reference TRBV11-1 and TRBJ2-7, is EAEVAQSPRYKITEKSQAVAFWCDPISGHATLYWYRQILGQGPELLVQFQDESVVDDSQLPKDRFSAERLKGVDSTLKIQPAELGDSAMYLCASSLDGELRSYEQYFGPGTRLTVT.

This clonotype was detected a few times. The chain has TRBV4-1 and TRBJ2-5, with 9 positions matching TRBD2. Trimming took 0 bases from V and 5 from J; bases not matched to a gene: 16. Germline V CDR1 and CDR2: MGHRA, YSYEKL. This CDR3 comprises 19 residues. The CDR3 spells CASSQDIWVEREALETQYF. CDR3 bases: TGCGCCAGCAGCCAAGATATTTGGGTGGAGCGGGAGGCGTTGGAGACCCAGTACTTC.

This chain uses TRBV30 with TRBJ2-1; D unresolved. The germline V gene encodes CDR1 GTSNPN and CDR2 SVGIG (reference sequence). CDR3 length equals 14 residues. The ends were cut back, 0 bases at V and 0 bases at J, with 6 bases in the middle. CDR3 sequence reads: CAWSVSASYNEQFF. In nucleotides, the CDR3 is TGTGCCTGGAGTGTGAGCGCCTCCTACAATGAGCAGTTCTTC.

CDR3 nucleotide sequence: TGTGCCAGCAGTGGGGGACAGGGGCATGAAAAACTGTTTTTT. Translated: CASSGGQGHEKLFF. V and J are TRBV12-3 or TRBV12-4 and TRBJ1-4; TRBD1 agrees at 10 bases. The CDR3 is 14 amino acids. Trimming cost V 5 bases and J 6 bases; bases outside gene matches: 3.

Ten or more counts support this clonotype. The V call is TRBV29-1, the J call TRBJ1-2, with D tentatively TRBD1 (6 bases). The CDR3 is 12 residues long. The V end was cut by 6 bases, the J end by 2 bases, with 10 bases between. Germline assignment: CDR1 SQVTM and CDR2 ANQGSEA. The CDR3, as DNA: TGCAGCGTAGCCGGACAGAACTATGGCTACACCTTC. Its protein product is CSVAGQNYGYTF.

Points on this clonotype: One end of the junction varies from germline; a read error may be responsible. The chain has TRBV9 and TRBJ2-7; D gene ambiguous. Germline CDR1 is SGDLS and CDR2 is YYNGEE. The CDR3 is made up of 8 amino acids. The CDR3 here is CASSLWDF. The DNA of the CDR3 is TGTGCCAGCAGCCTATGGGACTTC.

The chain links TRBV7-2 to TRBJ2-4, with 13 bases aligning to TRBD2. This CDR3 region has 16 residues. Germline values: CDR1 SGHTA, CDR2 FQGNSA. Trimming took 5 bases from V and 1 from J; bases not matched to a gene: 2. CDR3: CASSPGLAGAKNIQYF. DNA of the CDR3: TGTGCCAGCAGCCCGGGACTAGCGGGGGCCAAAAACATTCAGTACTTC.

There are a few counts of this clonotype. This CDR3 reads CSASSASSYNEQFF. CDR3 coding DNA: TGCAGTGCTAGTTCGGCGAGCTCCTACAATGAGCAGTTCTTC. The chain carries TRBV20-1 and TRBJ2-1; D unresolved. The CDR3 length is 14 residues. Trimming shortened V by 3 bases and J by 0 bases, and 9 bases separated the two germline ends. Germline CDR1 and CDR2: DFQATT and SNEGSKA (reference sequence).

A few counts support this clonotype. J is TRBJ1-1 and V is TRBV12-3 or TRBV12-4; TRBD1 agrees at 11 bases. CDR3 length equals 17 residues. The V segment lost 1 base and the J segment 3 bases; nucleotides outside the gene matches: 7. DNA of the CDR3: TGTGCCAGCAGTTTAGTGGGGACAGGGGGTTGGGACACTGAAGCTTTCTTT. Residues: CASSLVGTGGWDTEAFF.

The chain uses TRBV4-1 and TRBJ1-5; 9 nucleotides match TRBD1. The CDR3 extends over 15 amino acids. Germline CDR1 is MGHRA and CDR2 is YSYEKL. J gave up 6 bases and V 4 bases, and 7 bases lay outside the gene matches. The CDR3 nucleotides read TGCGCCAGCAGCCTAGCCGGGACAGGGAGTCAGCCCCAGCATTTT. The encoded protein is CASSLAGTGSQPQHF.

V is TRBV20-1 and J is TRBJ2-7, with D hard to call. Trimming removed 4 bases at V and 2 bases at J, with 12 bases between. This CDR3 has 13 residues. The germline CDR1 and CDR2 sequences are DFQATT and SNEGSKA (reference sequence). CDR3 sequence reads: CSATMDETYEQYF. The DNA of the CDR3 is TGCAGTGCTACGATGGACGAGACCTACGAGCAGTACTTC.

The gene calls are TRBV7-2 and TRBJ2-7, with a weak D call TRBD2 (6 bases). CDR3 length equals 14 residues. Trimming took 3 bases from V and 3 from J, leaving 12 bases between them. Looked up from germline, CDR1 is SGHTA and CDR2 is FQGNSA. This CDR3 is CASSLRTTSYEQYF. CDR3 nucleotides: TGTGCCAGCAGCTTGCGAACGACTAGCTACGAGCAGTACTTC.

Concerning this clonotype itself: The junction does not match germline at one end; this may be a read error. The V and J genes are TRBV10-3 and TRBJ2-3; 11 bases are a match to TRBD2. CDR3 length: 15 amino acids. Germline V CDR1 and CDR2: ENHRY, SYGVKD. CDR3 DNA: TGTGCCATCAGGGAGTTAGCGGGAGGGACAGATACGCAGTATTTT. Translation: CAIRELAGGTDTQYF.

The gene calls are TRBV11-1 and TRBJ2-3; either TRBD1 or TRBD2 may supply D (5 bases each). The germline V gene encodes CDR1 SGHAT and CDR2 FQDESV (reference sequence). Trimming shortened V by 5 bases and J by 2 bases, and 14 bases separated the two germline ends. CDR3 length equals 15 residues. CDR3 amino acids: CASSPGPSHTDTQYF. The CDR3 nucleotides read TGTGCCAGCAGCCCGGGGCCGTCTCACACAGATACGCAGTATTTT.

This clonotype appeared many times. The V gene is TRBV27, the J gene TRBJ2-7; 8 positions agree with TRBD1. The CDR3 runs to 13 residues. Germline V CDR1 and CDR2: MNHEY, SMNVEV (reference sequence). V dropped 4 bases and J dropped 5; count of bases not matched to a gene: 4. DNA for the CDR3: TGTGCCAGCAGTTCCCTGGACAGGGACGAGCAGTACTTC. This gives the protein CASSSLDRDEQYF.

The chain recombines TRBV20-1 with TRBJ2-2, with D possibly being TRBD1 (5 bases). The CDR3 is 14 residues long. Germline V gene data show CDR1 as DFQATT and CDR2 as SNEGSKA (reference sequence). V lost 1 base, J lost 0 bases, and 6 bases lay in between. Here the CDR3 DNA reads TGCAGTGCTAGAGGGACACCGAACACCGGGGAGCTGTTTTTT. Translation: CSARGTPNTGELFF.

As DNA, the CDR3 is TGCAGCGCCGAACTAGACCGCGACTACAATGAGCAGTTCTTC. This gives the protein CSAELDRDYNEQFF. This sequence joins TRBV29-1 and TRBJ2-1, with D perhaps matching TRBD2 (5 bases). The V gene lost 7 bases and the J gene lost 3 bases, with 16 bases spanning the gap. Per germline, CDR1 SQVTM and CDR2 ANQGSEA. This CDR3 spans 14 amino acids.

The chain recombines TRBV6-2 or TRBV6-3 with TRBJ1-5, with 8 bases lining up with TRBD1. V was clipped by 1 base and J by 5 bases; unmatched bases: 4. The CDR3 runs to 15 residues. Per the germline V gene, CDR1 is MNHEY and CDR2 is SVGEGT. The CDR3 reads CASSYFRGQDQPQHF. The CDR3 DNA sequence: TGTGCCAGCAGTTACTTCAGGGGGCAGGATCAGCCCCAGCATTTT.

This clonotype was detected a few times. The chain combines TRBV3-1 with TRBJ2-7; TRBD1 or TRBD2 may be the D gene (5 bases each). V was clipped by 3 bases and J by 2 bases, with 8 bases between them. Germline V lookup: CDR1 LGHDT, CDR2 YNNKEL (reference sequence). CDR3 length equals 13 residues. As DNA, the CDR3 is TGTGCCAGCAGCCAGGGGGTGGCCTACGAGCAGTACTTC. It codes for CASSQGVAYEQYF.

In DNA form, the CDR3 reads TGTGCCAGCAGTCCGGACAGGGTACTAGAGACCCAGTACTTC. Amino acid sequence: CASSPDRVLETQYF. The gene calls are TRBV12-3 or TRBV12-4 and TRBJ2-5; the match to TRBD1 covers 8 bases. The junction had 6 bases not matched to a gene; V was cut back by 5 bases and J by 4 bases. The CDR3 totals 14 residues.

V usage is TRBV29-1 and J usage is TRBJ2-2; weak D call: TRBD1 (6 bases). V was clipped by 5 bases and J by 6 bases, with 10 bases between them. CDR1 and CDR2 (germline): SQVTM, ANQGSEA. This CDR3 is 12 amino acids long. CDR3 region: CSVRGGAGELFF. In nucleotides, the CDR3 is TGCAGCGTTCGAGGGGGTGCCGGGGAGCTGTTTTTT.

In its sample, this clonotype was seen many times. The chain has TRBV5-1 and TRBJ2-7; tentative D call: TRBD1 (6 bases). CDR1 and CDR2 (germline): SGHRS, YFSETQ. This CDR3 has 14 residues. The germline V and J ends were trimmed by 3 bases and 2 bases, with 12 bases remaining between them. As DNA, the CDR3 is TGCGCCAGCAGCTCGACAGGATTTACCTACGAGCAGTACTTC. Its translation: CASSSTGFTYEQYF.

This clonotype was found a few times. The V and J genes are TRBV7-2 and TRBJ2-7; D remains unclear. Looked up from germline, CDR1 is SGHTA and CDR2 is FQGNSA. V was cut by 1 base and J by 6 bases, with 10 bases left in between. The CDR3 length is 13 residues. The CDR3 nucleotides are TGTGCCAGCAGCTTAGGGTCAGTGACCGAGCAGTACTTC. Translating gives CASSLGSVTEQYF.